This TCR beta chain is from a study of cytomegalovirus exposure and HLA in healthy donors. Overall study: A subsequent analysis stated that the roughly 120 validation repertoires were run on the same platform as the 600 to 750 first-cohort repertoires.

Points on this clone: The antigen remains undetermined.

Notes on the study in general: Reportedly, diagnosis of cytomegalovirus status by the classifier showed high specificity and sensitivity.

Germline-derived CDR1 and CDR2 are SQVTM and ANQGSEA. Germline trimming cut 5 bases from V and 5 bases from J; bases unmatched to any gene: 16. This CDR3 is 17 amino acids long. Libraries were prepared by immunoSEQ multiplex PCR; TCRdb keeps only in-frame clonotypes and omits some of them. The sample includes some 170,000 clones, more than 75% seen only once; the top ten take 2% to 3%. This rearrangement joins TRBV29-1 to TRBJ2-1; 9 positions match TRBD1. Sample: PBMCs. The clonotype was recovered from a man aged 18 to 30 in good health and CMV-seropositive. CDR3 in amino acids: CSVPGQGPRYYDNEQFF. CDR3 nucleotide sequence: TGCAGCGTTCCGGGACAGGGTCCTCGGTATTACGACAATGAGCAGTTCTTC.